This T cell receptor beta chain came from a study of cytomegalovirus exposure and HLA in healthy donors. Study findings and constraints: Researchers catalogued 150 or so TCR beta chains as cytomegalovirus-associated. It was in a later analysis that TCR association rates were seen to vary by HLA locus, highest for DRB1 and lowest for HLA-C.

In the PCR, 60 Vbeta and 13 Jbeta primers were used. Sequenced by immunoSEQ multiplex PCR; TCRdb stores in-frame clones only, minus some. The repertoire has under 250,000 clones, about four fifths of them found once; the top ten carry 6%. As to this clone: Its target is not known.

CDR3 length: 15 residues. The V gene end was trimmed by 2 bases and the J gene end by 4 bases; junction bases not matched to a gene: 3. Per the germline V gene, CDR1 is SGHNT and CDR2 is YYREEE (reference sequence). This rearrangement joins TRBV5-4 to TRBJ2-4, with 10 positions matching TRBD2. The clonotype was recovered from a man in his forties or fifties in good health and CMV-seropositive. The sequencing sample was made of PBMCs. The CDR3 DNA follows: TGTGCCAGCAGCTTCCGGACTAGCGGAAAAAACATTCAGTACTTC. Translation gives CASSFRTSGKNIQYF.